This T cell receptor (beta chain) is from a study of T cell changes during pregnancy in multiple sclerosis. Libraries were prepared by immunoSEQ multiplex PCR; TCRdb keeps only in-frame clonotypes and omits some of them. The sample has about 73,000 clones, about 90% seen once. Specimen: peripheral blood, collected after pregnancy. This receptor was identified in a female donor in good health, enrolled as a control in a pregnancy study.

CDR3 in amino acids: CASSPDNSGNTIYF. Written as DNA, the CDR3 is TGTGCCAGCTCACCGGACAACTCTGGAAACACCATATATTTT. This chain joins TRBV18 and TRBJ1-3; maybe TRBD1 (5 bases). Germline CDR1 KGHSH, CDR2 LQKENI. CDR3 size: 14 residues. The V and J ends lost 3 bases and 0 bases respectively, with 6 bases between them.